These 13 T cell receptor beta chains were sequenced from one sample in a study of T-cell memory formation after mild COVID-19. Using its own MiXCR run on the 5' RACE reads, TCRdb lists one record per CDR3 protein. The sample records approximately 350,000 distinct CDR3 sequences, 25% to 30% being singletons. Sequencing was done on a sample of PBMCs or a T cell subset sorted from them (not recorded which). Receptors were obtained from an adult woman who had mild COVID-19 (a few samples of this study predate the infection). Cell type and time point are not known.

The genes are TRBV7-3 and TRBJ2-7, with no clear D. Trimming left V 5 bases short and J 2 bases short, with 13 bases between. The CDR3 is 14 amino acids. Germline lookup yields CDR1 SGHTA and CDR2 FQGTGA. The CDR3 sequence is CASSPSNGPYEQYF. In DNA, the CDR3 is TGTGCCAGCAGCCCATCGAACGGGCCCTACGAGCAGTACTTC.

J is TRBJ2-3 and V is TRBV18; D is possibly TRBD1 or TRBD2 (5 bases each). The CDR3 covers 15 residues. V was shortened by 3 bases and J by 3 bases, with 13 bases between the two germline ends. CDR1 KGHSH and CDR2 LQKENI come from the germline V gene. DNA for the CDR3: TGTGCCAGCTCACCCCGGGACGCAGGGACAGATACGCAGTATTTT. Translated, it gives CASSPRDAGTDTQYF.

The chain uses TRBV4-1 and TRBJ2-4; 8 bases line up with TRBD1. This CDR3 spans 17 amino acids. CDR1 and CDR2 from the germline V gene are MGHRA and YSYEKL. Germline trimming cut 3 bases from V and 4 bases from J; bases unmatched to any gene: 11. As DNA, the CDR3 is TGCGCCAGCAGCCACCCATTCACAGGGGGGCAAAAAAACATTCAGTACTTC. Its protein product is CASSHPFTGGQKNIQYF.

This clonotype has only a few counts. The chain carries TRBV7-8 and TRBJ2-7; 9 positions agree with TRBD1. Germline V CDR1 and CDR2: SGHVS, FQNEAQ. This CDR3 has 15 residues. V shed 6 bases and J 4 bases; nucleotides not matched to a gene: 10. The CDR3 reads CASSSGTGPQYEQYF. The CDR3 nucleotides read TGTGCCAGCAGTTCCGGGACAGGGCCCCAATACGAGCAGTACTTC.

This clonotype has only a few counts. CDR3 coding DNA: TGTGCCAGCAGCGGGCTAGGCGGGGATAGCAATCAGCCCCAGCATTTT. It is translated as CASSGLGGDSNQPQHF. This chain links TRBV5-5 with TRBJ1-5; D gene ambiguous. Germline CDR1 reads SGHKS; CDR2 reads YYEKEE (reference sequence). The ends were cut back, 4 bases at V and 0 bases at J, with 14 bases in the middle. The CDR3 has 16 residues.

V and J are TRBV12-3 or TRBV12-4 and TRBJ1-2; TRBD1 aligns across 7 bases. Germline trimming cut 5 bases from V and 3 bases from J; bases unmatched to any gene: 6. This CDR3 is 14 amino acids long. The CDR3 loop reads CASSLTGAHYGYTF. In DNA form, the CDR3 reads TGTGCCAGCAGTCTTACAGGGGCCCACTATGGCTACACCTTC.

In the case of this clonotype: At one of its ends the junction is not consistent with the germline gene, which may arise from a read error. The chain is built from TRBV4-1 and TRBJ1-1; a weak D match, TRBD1 (5 bases). The germline gives CDR1 MGHRA, CDR2 YSYEKL. The CDR3 length is 14 residues. Here the CDR3 DNA reads TGCGCCAGCAGCCCGTCGGCAGGGAACCCTGAAGCTTTCTTT. This translates into CASSPSAGNPEAFF.

The rearrangement links TRBV7-9 to TRBJ1-2; D not certain. Germline CDR1 reads SEHNR; CDR2 reads FQNEAQ (reference sequence). The CDR3 length is 12 residues. V lost 6 bases and J lost 4, with 9 bases in between. The CDR3 spells CASSPTPYGYTF. CDR3 coding DNA: TGTGCCAGCAGTCCGACCCCCTATGGCTACACCTTC.

The sample holds a few counts of this clonotype. The chain has TRBV20-1 and TRBJ2-3; D is undetermined. The germline V gene encodes CDR1 DFQATT and CDR2 SNEGSKA (reference sequence). Trimming removed 0 bases at V and 4 bases at J, with 17 bases between. The CDR3 loop spans 16 amino acids. The CDR3 is CSARDPFGLFADTQYF. The CDR3 bases are TGCAGTGCTAGAGACCCCTTCGGCTTGTTTGCAGATACGCAGTATTTT.

This clonotype was seen a few times. This rearrangement joins TRBV7-9 to TRBJ1-2; D remains unclear. Germline CDR1 is SEHNR and CDR2 is FQNEAQ (reference sequence). This CDR3 is 10 amino acids long. Between the trimmed V and J ends, which lost 10 bases and 8 bases, there was a span of 11 bases. The CDR3 is CATGAGGYTF. The CDR3, as DNA: TGTGCCACGGGAGCAGGAGGCTACACCTTC.

This chain links TRBV20-1 with TRBJ2-5; no firm D call. CDR1 is DFQATT, CDR2 SNEGSKA, per germline (reference sequence). V shed 1 base and J shed 3 bases, with 9 bases lying between them. The length of the CDR3 is 13 residues. CDR3 loop: CSARVVLEETQYF. CDR3 nucleotides: TGCAGTGCTAGAGTAGTTTTGGAAGAGACCCAGTACTTC.

This clonotype was found a few times. This chain joins TRBV5-8 and TRBJ2-5; perhaps TRBD1 as D (5 bases). The germline V gene encodes CDR1 SGHTS and CDR2 YDEGEE. Between the trimmed V and J ends, which lost 0 bases and 1 base, there was a span of 13 bases. The CDR3 is made up of 16 amino acids. The CDR3 sequence: CASSLGQSIFQETQYF. The CDR3 DNA follows: TGTGCCAGCAGCTTGGGACAGTCGATCTTCCAAGAGACCCAGTACTTC.

This rearrangement joins TRBV5-1 to TRBJ2-3; 9 bases line up with TRBD2. The V segment lost 4 bases and the J segment 3 bases; nucleotides outside the gene matches: 15. Germline V lookup: CDR1 SGHRS, CDR2 YFSETQ. The CDR3 has 18 amino acids. The CDR3 DNA is TGCGCCAGCAGCCCTTTGGCGGGGGGGCCGGCGGCGACAGATACGCAGTATTTT. Translating it yields CASSPLAGGPAATDTQYF.